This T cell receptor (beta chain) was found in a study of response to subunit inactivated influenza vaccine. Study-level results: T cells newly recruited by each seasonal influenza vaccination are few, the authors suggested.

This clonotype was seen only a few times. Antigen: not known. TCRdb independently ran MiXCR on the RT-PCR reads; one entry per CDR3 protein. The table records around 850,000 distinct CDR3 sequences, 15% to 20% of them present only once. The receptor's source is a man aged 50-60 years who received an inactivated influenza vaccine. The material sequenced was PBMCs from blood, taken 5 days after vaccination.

The CDR3 DNA is TGCAGTGCTACCAGACAGGGGTCCTACAATGAGCAGTTCTTC. It encodes CSATRQGSYNEQFF. This chain uses TRBV20-1 with TRBJ2-1, with 8 bases aligning to TRBD1. This CDR3 region has 14 residues. The V gene end was trimmed by 4 bases and the J gene end by 1 base; junction bases not matched to a gene: 3. Germline CDR1 is DFQATT and CDR2 is SNEGSKA (reference sequence).